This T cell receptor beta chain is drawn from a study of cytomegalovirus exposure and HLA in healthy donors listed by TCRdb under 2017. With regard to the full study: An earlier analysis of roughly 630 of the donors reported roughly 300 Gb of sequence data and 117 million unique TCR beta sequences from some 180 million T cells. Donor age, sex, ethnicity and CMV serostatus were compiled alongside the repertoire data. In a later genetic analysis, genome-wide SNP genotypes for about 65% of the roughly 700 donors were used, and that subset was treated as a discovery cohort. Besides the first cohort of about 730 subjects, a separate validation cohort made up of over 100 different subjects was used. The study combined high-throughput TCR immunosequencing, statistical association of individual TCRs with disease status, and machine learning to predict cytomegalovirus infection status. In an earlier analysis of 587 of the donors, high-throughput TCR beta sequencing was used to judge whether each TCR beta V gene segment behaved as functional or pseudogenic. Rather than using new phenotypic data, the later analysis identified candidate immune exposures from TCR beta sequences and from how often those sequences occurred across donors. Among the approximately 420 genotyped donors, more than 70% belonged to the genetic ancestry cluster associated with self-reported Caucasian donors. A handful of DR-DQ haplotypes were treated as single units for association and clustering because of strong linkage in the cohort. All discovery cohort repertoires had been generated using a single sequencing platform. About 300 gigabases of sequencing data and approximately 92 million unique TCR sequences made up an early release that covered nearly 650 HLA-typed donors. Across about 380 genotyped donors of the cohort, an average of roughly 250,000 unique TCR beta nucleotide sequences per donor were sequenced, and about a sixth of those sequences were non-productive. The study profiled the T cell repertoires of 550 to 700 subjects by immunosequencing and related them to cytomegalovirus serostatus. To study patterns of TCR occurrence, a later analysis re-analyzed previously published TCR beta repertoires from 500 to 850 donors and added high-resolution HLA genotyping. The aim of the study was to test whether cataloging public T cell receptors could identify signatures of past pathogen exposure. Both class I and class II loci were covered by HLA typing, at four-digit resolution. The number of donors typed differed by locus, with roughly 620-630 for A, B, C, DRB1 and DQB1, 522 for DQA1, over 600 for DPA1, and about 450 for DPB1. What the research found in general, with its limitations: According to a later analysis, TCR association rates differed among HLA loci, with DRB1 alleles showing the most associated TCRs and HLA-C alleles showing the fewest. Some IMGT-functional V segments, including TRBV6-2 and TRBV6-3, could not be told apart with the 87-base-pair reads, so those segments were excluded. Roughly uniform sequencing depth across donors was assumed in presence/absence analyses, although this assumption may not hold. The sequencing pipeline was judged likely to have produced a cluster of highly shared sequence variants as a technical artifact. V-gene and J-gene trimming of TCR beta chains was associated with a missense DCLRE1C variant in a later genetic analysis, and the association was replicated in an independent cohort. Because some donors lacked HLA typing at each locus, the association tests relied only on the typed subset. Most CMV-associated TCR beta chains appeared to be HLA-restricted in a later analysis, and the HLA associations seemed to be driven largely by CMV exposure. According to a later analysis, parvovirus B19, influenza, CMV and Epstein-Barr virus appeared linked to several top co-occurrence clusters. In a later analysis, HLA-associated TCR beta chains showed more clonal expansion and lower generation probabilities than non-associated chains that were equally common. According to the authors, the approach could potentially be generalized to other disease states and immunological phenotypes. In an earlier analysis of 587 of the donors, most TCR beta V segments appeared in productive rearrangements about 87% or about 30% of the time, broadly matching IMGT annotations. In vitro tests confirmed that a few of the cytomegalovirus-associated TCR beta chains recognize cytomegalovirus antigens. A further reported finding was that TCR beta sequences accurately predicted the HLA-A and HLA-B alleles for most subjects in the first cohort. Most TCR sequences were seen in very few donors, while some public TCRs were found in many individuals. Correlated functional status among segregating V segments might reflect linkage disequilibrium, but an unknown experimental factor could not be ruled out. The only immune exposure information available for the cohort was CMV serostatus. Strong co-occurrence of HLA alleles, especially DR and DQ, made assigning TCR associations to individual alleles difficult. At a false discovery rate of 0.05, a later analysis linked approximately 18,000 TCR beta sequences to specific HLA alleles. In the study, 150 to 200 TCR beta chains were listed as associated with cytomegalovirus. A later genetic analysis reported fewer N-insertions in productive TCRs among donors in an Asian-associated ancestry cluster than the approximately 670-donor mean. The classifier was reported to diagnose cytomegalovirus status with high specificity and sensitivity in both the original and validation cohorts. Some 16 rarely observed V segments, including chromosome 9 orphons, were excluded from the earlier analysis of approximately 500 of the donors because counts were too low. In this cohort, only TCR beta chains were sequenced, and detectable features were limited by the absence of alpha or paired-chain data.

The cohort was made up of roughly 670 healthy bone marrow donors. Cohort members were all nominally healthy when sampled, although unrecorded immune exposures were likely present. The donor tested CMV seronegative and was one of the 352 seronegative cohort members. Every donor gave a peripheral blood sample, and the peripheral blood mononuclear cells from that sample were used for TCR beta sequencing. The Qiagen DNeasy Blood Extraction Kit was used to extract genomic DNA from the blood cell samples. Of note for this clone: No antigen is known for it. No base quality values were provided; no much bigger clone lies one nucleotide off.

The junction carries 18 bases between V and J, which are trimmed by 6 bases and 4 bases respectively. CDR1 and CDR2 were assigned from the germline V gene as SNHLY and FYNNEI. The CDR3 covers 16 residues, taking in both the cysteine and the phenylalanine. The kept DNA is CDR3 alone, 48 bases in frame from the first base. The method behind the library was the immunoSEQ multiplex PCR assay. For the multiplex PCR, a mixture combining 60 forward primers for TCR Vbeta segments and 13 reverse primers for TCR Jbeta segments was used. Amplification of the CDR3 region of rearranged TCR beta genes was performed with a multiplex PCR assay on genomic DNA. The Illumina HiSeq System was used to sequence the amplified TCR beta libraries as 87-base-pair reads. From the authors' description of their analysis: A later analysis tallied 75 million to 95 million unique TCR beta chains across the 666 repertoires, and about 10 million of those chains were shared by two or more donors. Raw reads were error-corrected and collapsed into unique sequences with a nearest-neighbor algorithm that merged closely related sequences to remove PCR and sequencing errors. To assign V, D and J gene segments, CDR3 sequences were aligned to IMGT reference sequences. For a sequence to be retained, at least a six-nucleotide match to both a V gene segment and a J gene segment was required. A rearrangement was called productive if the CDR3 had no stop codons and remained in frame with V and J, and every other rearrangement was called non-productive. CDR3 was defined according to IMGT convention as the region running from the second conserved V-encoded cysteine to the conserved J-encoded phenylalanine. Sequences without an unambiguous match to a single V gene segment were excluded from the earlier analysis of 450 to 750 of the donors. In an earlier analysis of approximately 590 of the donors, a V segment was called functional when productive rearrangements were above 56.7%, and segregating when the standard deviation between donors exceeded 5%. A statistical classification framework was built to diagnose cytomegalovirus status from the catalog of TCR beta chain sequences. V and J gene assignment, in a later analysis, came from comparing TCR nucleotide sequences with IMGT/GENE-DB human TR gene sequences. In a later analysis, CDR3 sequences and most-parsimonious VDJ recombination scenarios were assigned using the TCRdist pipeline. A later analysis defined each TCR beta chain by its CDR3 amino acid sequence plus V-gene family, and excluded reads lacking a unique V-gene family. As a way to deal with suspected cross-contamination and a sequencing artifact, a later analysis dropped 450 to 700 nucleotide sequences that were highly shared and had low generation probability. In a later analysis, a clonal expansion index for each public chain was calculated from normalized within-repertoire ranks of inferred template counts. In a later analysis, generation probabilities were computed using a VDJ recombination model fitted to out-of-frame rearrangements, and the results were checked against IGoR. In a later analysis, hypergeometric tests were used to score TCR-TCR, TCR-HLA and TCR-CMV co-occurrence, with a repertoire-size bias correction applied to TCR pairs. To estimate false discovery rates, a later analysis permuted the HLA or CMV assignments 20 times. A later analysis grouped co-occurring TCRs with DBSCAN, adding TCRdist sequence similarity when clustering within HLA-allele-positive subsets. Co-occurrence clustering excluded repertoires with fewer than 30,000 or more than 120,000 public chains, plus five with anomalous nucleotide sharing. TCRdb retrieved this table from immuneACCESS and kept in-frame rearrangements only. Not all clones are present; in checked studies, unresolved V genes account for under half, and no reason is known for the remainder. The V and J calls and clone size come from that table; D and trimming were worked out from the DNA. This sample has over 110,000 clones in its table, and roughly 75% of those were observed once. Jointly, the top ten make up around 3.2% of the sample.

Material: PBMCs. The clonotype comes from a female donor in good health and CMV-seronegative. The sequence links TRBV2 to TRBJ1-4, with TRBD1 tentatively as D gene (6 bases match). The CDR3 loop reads CASRTQGRGLNEKLFF. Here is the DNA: TGTGCCAGCAGGACTCAGGGGAGGGGTCTTAATGAAAAACTGTTTTTT.